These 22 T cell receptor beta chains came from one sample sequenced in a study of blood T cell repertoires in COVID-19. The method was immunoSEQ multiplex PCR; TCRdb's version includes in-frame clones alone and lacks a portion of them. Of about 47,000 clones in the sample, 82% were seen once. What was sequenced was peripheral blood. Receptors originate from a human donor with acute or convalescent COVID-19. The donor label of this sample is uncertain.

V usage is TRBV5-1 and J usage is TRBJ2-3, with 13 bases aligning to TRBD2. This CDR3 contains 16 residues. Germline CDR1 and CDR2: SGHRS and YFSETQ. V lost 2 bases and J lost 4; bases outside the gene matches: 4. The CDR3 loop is CASSLSLAGGADTQYF. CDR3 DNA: TGCGCCAGCAGCTTATCACTAGCGGGAGGGGCAGATACGCAGTATTTT.

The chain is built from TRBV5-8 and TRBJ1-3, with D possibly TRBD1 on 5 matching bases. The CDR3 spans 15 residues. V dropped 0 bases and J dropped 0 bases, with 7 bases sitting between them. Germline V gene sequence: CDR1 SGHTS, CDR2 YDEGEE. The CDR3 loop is CASSLAGNSGNTIYF. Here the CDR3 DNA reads TGTGCCAGCAGCTTGGCAGGGAACTCTGGAAACACCATATATTTT.

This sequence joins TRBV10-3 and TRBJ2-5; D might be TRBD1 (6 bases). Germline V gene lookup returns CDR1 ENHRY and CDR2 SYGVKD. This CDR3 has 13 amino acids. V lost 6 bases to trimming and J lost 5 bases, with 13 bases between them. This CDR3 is CAIRAGGAETQYF. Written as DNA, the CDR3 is TGTGCCATCAGGGCTGGGGGCGCGGAGACCCAGTACTTC.

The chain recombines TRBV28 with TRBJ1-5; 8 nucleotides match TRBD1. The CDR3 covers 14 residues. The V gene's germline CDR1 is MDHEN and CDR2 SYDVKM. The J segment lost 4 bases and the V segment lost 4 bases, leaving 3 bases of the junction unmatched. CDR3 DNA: TGTGCCAGCAGTTCGGGACAGGTAAATCAGCCCCAGCATTTT. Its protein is CASSSGQVNQPQHF.

Written as DNA, the CDR3 is TGTGCCAGCAGTAAGCAGACAGGCACTAACTATGGCTACACCTTC. This translates into CASSKQTGTNYGYTF. This chain joins TRBV2 and TRBJ1-2; perhaps TRBD1 as D (6 bases). V lost 5 bases to trimming and J lost 0 bases, with 13 bases between them. Germline lookup yields CDR1 SNHLY and CDR2 FYNNEI. CDR3 size: 15 residues.

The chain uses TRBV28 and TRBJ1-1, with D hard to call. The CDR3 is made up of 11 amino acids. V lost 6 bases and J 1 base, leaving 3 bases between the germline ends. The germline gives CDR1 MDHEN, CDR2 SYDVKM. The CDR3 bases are TGTGCCAGCAGCCGGAACACTGAAGCTTTCTTT. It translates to CASSRNTEAFF.

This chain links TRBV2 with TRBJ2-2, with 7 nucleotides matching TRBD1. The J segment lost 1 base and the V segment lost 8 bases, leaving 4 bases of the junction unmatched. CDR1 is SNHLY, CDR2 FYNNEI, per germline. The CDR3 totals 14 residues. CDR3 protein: CASQGQLNTGELFF. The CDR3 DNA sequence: TGTGCCAGCCAGGGACAGTTGAACACCGGGGAGCTGTTTTTT.

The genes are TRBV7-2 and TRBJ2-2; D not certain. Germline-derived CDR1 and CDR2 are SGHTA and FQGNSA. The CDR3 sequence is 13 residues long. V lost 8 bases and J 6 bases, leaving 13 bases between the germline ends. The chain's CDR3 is CASGEVVAGELFF. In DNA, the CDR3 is TGTGCCAGCGGCGAGGTGGTCGCCGGGGAGCTGTTTTTT. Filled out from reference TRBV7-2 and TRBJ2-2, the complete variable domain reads GAGVSQSPSNKVTEKGKDVELRCDPISGHTALYWYRQSLGQGLEFLIYFQGNSAPDKSGLPSDRFSAERTGGSVSTLTIQRTQQEDSAVYLCASGEVVAGELFFGEGSRLTVL.

The CDR3 bases are TGTGCCAGCAGCCGGGGACCCACGGGGGGAGAGACCCAGTACTTC. Its protein product is CASSRGPTGGETQYF. The chain combines TRBV11-3 with TRBJ2-5; 7 bases fit TRBD2. V was clipped by 5 bases and J by 4 bases; unmatched bases: 10. Germline V gene sequence: CDR1 SGHNT, CDR2 YENEEA. This CDR3 comprises 15 residues.

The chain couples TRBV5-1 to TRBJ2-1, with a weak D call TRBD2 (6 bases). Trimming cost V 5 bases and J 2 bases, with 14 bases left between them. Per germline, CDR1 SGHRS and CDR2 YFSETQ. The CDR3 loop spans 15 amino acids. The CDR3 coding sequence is TGCGCCAGCAGACCCTATCTAGCGCCCTACAATGAGCAGTTCTTC. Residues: CASRPYLAPYNEQFF.

The CDR3 loop is CASSPQGLAEETQYF. The CDR3 region has the DNA TGTGCCAGCAGCCCCCAAGGACTAGCGGAAGAGACCCAGTACTTC. The chain has TRBV7-2 and TRBJ2-5; 10 nucleotides match TRBD2. The CDR3 runs to 15 residues. Germline values: CDR1 SGHTA, CDR2 FQGNSA. The trim removed 5 bases at V and 3 bases at J, leaving 6 bases unmatched.

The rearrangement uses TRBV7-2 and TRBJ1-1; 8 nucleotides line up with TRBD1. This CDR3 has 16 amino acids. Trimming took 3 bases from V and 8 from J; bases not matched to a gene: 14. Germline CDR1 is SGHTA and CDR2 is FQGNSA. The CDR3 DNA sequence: TGTGCCAGCAGCTTGCGCCCGATGAACAGGGGGGGGGAAGCTTTCTTT. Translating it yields CASSLRPMNRGGEAFF.

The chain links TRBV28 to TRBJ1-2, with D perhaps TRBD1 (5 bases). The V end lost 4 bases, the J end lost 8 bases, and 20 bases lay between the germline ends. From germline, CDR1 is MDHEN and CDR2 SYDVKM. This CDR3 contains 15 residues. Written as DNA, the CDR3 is TGTGCCAGCAGTTGGATTGGGGTCAGGGAGGGAGGCTACACCTTC. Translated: CASSWIGVREGGYTF.

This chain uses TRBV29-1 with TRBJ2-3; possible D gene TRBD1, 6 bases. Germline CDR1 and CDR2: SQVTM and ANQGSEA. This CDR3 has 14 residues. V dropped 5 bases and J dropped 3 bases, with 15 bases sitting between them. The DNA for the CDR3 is TGCAGCGTTTTACTTGGGGACACGACAGATACGCAGTATTTT. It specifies CSVLLGDTTDTQYF.

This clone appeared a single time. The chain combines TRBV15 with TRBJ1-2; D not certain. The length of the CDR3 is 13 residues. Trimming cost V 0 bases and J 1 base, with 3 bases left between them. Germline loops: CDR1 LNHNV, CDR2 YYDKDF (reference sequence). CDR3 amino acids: CATSRDRNYGYTF. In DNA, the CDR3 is TGTGCCACCAGCAGAGATCGTAACTATGGCTACACCTTC.

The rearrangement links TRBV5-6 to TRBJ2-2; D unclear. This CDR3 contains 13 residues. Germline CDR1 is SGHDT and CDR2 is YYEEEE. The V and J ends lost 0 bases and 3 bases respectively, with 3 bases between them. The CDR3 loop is CASSLVDTGELFF. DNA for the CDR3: TGTGCCAGCAGCTTGGTAGACACCGGGGAGCTGTTTTTT.

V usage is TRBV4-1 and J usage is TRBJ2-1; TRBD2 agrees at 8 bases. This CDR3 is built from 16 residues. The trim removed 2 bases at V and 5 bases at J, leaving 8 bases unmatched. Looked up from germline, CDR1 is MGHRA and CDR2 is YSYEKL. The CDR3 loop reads CASSQWPGRGDNEQFF. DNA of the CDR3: TGCGCCAGCAGCCAATGGCCCGGGAGGGGGGACAATGAGCAGTTCTTC.

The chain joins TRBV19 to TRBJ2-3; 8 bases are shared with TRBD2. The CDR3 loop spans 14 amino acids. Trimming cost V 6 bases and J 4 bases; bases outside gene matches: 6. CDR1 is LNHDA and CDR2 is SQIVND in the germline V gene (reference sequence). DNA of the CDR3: TGTGCCAGTAGAAGCGCGGGAGGTGCAGATACGCAGTATTTT. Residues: CASRSAGGADTQYF.

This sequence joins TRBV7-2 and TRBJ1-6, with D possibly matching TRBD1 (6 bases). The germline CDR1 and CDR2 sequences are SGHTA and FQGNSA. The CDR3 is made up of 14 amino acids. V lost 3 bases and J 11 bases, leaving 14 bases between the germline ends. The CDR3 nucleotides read TGTGCCAGCAGCTTTAGTAAGCAGGGGACACCCCTCCACTTT. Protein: CASSFSKQGTPLHF.

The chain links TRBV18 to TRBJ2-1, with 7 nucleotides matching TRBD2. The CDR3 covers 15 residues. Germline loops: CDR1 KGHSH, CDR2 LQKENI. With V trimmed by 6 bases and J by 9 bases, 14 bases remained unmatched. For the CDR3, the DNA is TGTGCCAGCTCCCCAAAGCGGGGTCCGGGGACTGAGCAGTTCTTC. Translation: CASSPKRGPGTEQFF.

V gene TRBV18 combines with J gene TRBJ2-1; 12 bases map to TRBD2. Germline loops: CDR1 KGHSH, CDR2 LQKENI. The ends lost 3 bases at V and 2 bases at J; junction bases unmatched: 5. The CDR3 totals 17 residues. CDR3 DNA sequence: TGTGCCAGCTCACCCGGGACTAGCGGGCTGGCCTACAATGAGCAGTTCTTC. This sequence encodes CASSPGTSGLAYNEQFF.

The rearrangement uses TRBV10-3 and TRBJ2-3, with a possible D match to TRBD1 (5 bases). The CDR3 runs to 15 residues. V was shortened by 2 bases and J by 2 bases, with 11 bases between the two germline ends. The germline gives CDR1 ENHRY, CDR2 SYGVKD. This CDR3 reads CAISEGAAFTDTQYF. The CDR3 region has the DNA TGTGCCATCAGTGAGGGGGCGGCATTCACAGATACGCAGTATTTT.